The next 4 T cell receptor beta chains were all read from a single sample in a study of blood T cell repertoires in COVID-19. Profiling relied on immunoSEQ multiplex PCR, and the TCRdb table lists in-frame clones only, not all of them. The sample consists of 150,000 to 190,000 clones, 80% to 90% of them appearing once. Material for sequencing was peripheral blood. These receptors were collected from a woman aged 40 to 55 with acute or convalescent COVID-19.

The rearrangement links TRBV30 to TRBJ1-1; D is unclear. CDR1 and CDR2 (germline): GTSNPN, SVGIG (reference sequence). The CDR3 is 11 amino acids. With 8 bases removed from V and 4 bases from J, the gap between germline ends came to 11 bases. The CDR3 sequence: CARRPVTEAFF. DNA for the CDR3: TGTGCCCGCCGCCCAGTCACTGAAGCTTTCTTT.

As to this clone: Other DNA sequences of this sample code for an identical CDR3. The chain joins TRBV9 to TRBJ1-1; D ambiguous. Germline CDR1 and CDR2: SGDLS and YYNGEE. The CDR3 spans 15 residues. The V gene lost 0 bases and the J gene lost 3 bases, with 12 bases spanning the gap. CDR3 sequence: CASSVEAVGYTEAFF. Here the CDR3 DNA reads TGTGCCAGCAGCGTAGAGGCAGTGGGCTACACTGAAGCTTTCTTT.

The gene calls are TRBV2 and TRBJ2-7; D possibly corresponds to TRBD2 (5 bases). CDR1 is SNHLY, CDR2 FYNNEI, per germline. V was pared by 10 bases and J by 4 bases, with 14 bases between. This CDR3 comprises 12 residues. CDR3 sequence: CATSGSGYEQYF. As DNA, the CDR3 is TGTGCCACCTCGGGGTCTGGATACGAGCAGTACTTC.

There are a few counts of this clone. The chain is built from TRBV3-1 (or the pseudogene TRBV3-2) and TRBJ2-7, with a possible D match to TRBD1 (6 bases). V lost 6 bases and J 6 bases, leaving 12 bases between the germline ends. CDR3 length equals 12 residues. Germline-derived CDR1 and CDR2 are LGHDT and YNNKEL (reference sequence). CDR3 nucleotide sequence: TGTGCCAGCAGAAAACAGGGATCCGAGCAGTACTTC. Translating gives CASRKQGSEQYF.